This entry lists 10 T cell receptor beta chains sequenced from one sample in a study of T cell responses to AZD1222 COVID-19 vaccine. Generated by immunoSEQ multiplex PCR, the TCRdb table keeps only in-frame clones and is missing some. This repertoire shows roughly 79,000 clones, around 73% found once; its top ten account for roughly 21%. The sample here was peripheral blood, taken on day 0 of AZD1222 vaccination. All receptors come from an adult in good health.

The CDR3 loop is CASSTTGENTEAFF. The CDR3 nucleotides are TGTGCCAGCAGCACGACAGGGGAGAACACTGAAGCTTTCTTT. V gene TRBV6-6 combines with J gene TRBJ1-1, with TRBD1 matching 8 bases. Germline loops: CDR1 MNHNY, CDR2 SVGAGI (reference sequence). V lost 6 bases and J lost 1; bases outside the gene matches: 4. The CDR3 totals 14 residues.

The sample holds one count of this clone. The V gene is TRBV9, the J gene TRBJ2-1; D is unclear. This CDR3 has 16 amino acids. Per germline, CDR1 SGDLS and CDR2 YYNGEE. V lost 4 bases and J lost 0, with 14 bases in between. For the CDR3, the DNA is TGTGCCAGCAGCTCTACAGCTCGAGGCTCCTACAATGAGCAGTTCTTC. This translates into CASSSTARGSYNEQFF.

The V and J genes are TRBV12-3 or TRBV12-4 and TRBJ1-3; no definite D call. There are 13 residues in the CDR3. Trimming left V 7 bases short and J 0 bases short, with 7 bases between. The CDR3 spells CASKVDSGNTIYF. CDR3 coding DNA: TGTGCCAGCAAAGTAGACTCTGGAAACACCATATATTTT.

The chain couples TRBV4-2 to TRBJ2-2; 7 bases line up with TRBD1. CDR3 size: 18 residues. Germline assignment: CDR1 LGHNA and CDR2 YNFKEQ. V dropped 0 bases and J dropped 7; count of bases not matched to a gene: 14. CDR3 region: CASSQEKARGIEDGELFF. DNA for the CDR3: TGTGCCAGCAGCCAAGAAAAGGCCAGGGGGATCGAGGACGGGGAGCTGTTTTTT.

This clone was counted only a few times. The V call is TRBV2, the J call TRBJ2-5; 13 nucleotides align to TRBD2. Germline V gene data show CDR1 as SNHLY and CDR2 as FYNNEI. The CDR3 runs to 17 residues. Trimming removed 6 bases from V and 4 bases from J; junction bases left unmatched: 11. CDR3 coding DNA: TGTGCCAGCAGGCTGGGACTAGCGGGGCTGGCGAGAGAGACCCAGTACTTC. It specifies CASRLGLAGLARETQYF. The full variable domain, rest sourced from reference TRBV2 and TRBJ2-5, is EPEVTQTPSHQVTQMGQEVILRCVPISNHLYFYWYRQILGQKVEFLVSFYNNEISEKSEIFDDQFSVERPDGSNFTLKIRSTKLEDSAMYFCASRLGLAGLARETQYFGPGTRLLVL.

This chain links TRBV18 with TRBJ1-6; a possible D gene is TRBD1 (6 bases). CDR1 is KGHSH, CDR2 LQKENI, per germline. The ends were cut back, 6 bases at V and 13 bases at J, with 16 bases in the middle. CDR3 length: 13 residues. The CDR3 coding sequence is TGTGCCAGCTCCCAAGGCGGGGACAACCCCCTCCACTTT. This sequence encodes CASSQGGDNPLHF.

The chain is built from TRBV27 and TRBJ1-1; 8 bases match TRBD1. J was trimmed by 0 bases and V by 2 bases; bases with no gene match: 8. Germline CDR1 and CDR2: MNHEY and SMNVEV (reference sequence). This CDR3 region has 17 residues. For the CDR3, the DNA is TGTGCCAGCAGTTTACGGACAGGGAAGGCTATGAACACTGAAGCTTTCTTT. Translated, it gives CASSLRTGKAMNTEAFF.

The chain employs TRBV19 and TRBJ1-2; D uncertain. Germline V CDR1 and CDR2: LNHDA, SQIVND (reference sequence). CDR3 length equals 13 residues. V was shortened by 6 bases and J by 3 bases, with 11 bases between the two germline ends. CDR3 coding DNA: TGTGCCAGTAGACCTATTGGATACTATGGCTACACCTTC. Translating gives CASRPIGYYGYTF. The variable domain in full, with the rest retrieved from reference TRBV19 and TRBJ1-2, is DGGITQSPKYLFRKEGQNVTLSCEQNLNHDAMYWYRQDPGQGLRLIYYSQIVNDFQKGDIAEGYSVSREKKESFPLTVTSAQKNPTAFYLCASRPIGYYGYTFGSGTRLTVV.

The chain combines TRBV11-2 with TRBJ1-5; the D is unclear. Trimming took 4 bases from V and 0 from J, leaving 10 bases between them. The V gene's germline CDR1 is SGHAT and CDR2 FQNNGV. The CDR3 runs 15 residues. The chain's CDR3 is CASSWTGDSNQPQHF. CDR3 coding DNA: TGTGCCAGCAGCTGGACCGGGGATAGCAATCAGCCCCAGCATTTT.

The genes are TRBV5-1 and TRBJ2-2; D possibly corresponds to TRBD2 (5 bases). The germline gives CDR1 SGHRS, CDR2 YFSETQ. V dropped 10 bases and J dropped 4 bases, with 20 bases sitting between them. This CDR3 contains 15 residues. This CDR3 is CASSRGLGSTGELFF. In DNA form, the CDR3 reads TGCGCCTCCAGCCGAGGGCTAGGGAGCACCGGGGAGCTGTTTTTT.